This T cell receptor (beta chain) was profiled in a study of molecular identifiers for immune sequencing clone quantification. Study-wide background: Four of five RNA aliquots from approximately 22,000 or 94,000 naive CD8 T cells were sequenced.

This clonotype was seen at least ten times. Trimming shortened V by 1 base and J by 0 bases, and 8 bases separated the two germline ends. This CDR3 is 14 amino acids long. The germline V gene has CDR1 SGHDT and CDR2 YYEEEE. MiXCR, applied by TCRdb to the PCR reads, yields one record per CDR3 protein. The sample comprises 7,500 to 10,000 distinct CDR3 sequences, roughly a fifth of which are singletons, and under 1.5% rests with the top ten. The chain links TRBV5-6 to TRBJ2-7, with D possibly being TRBD2 (5 bases). This sequence originates from a human donor in good health. Some libraries in this study had Jurkat cell RNA spiked in. What was sequenced was naive CD8+ T cells from blood, with Jurkat cell RNA spiked in. The sample's subset: FACS-sorted CD8+CD4-CCR7+CD45RA+ naive T cells. The CDR3 region is CASSLSGSSYEQYF. The CDR3 DNA reads as TGTGCCAGCAGCTTGTCGGGGAGCTCCTACGAGCAGTACTTC.